This T cell receptor beta chain was sequenced during a study of T cells in Graves' hyperthyroidism and ophthalmopathy. There are many counts of this clonotype. RNA transcripts yielded amplified TCR beta CDR3 regions. The primer set for the first-round RT-PCR of the TCR CDR3 was HTBI. TCRdb reprocessed the multiplex PCR reads with MiXCR, giving one entry per CDR3 protein. The sample carries roughly 560,000 distinct CDR3 sequences, roughly 14% recorded once. The CDR3 consists of 16 residues. The germline V gene has CDR1 MDHEN and CDR2 SYDVKM. Between the trimmed V and J ends, which lost 4 bases and 0 bases, there was a span of 13 bases.

The chain combines TRBV28 with TRBJ1-3; no clear D gene. What was sequenced was blood. The TCR originated in a woman in her thirties or forties with Graves' ophthalmopathy. As DNA, the CDR3 is TGTGCCAGCAGTTCCCTCGACACCCACTCTGGAAACACCATATATTTT. Protein product: CASSSLDTHSGNTIYF. Complete variable domain (other parts from reference TRBV28 and TRBJ1-3): DVKVTQSSRYLVKRTGEKVFLECVQDMDHENMFWYRQDPGLGLRLIYFSYDVKMKEKGDIPEGYSVSREKKERFSLILESASTNQTSMYLCASSSLDTHSGNTIYFGEGSWLTVV.